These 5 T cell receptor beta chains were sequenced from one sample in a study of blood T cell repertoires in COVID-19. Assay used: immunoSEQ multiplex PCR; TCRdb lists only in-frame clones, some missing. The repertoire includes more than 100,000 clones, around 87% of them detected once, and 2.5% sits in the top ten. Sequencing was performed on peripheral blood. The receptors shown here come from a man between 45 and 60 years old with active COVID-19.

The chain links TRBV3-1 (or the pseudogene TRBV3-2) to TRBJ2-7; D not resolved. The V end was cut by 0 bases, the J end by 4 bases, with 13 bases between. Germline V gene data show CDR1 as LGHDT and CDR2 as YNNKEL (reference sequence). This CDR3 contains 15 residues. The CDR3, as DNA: TGTGCCAGCAGCCAAGATGTTGGGCCCGCGTACGAGCAGTACTTC. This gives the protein CASSQDVGPAYEQYF.

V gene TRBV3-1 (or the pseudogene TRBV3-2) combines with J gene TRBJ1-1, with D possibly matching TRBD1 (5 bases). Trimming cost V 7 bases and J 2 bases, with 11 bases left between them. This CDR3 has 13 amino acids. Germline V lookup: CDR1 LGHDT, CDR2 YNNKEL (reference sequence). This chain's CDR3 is CASTTGINTEAFF. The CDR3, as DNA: TGTGCCAGCACCACAGGAATCAACACTGAAGCTTTCTTT.

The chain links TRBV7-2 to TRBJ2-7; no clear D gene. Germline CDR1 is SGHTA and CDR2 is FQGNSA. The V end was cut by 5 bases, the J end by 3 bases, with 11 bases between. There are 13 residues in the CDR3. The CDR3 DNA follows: TGTGCCAGCAGCCCCAACGCAGGCTACGAGCAGTACTTC. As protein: CASSPNAGYEQYF.

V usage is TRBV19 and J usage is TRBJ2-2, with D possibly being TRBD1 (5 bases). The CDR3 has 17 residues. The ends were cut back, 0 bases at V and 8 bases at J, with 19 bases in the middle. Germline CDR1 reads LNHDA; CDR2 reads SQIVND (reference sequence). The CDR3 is CASSIEIAGPESGELFF. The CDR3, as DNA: TGTGCCAGTAGTATAGAGATAGCAGGGCCGGAATCGGGGGAGCTGTTTTTT.

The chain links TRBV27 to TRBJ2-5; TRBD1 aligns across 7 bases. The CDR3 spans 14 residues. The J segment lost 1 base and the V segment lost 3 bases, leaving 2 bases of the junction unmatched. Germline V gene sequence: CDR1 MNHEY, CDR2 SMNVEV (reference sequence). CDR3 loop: CASSFTGAQETQYF. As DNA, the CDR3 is TGTGCCAGCAGTTTTACAGGGGCCCAAGAGACCCAGTACTTC.